A single sample is the source of the 31 T cell receptor beta chains below, sequenced in a study of cytomegalovirus exposure and HLA in healthy donors. The study ran its PCR with 60 Vbeta and 13 Jbeta primers. Assay used: immunoSEQ multiplex PCR; TCRdb lists only in-frame clones, some missing. This sample carries about 140,000 clones, 60% to 85% of them seen once, and the ten largest clones take under 7.5%. The sequencing input was PBMCs. The origin of the receptors is a man in his forties or fifties in good health and CMV-seropositive.

This chain uses TRBV5-4 with TRBJ1-2; a weak D match, TRBD1 (5 bases). In germline, CDR1 is SGHNT, CDR2 YYREEE (reference sequence). The V end lost 0 bases, the J end lost 8 bases, and 14 bases lay between the germline ends. CDR3 length: 14 amino acids. The CDR3 DNA sequence: TGTGCCAGCAGCTTGGACCAGGGCGTCGTCGGCTACACCTTC. It is translated as CASSLDQGVVGYTF. Using reference TRBV5-4 and TRBJ1-2 for the parts outside the CDR3, the full variable domain is ETGVTQSPTHLIKTRGQQVTLRCSSQSGHNTVSWYQQALGQGPQFIFQYYREEENGRGNFPPRFSGLQFPNYSSELNVNALELDDSALYLCASSLDQGVVGYTFGSGTRLTVV.

The gene calls are TRBV25-1 and TRBJ2-5; D possibly corresponds to TRBD1 (6 bases). CDR1 MGHDK and CDR2 SYGVNS come from the germline V gene. This CDR3 spans 16 amino acids. Deletions cut 2 bases from V and 5 bases from J, with 18 bases between. In DNA form, the CDR3 reads TGTGCCAGCAGTGAAAAGGGGGTATTAAAGAAGGAGACCCAGTACTTC. Translating gives CASSEKGVLKKETQYF.

J is TRBJ1-4 and V is TRBV5-6; D possibly corresponds to TRBD1 (6 bases). Germline values: CDR1 SGHDT, CDR2 YYEEEE. V lost 5 bases and J 5 bases, leaving 13 bases between the germline ends. This CDR3 contains 14 residues. CDR3 amino acids: CASRPTGRNEKLFF. In nucleotides, the CDR3 is TGTGCCAGCAGACCGACAGGAAGAAATGAAAAACTGTTTTTT.

The chain carries TRBV2 and TRBJ2-5; the D gene is possibly TRBD2 (6 bases). The CDR3 extends over 11 amino acids. Germline V gene data show CDR1 as SNHLY and CDR2 as FYNNEI. Between the trimmed V and J ends, which lost 10 bases and 9 bases, there was a span of 15 bases. CDR3 sequence reads: CAILDRGSQYF. CDR3 in DNA: TGTGCCATTTTGGATCGGGGGTCCCAGTACTTC.

The chain couples TRBV23-1 to TRBJ1-1; 11 bases match TRBD1. TRBV23-1 is treated as an ORF (open reading frame) with a function not yet certain. Trimming at V came to 6 bases and at J to 5 bases, leaving 11 bases not matched to a gene. The CDR3 is 16 amino acids. The CDR3 region is CASSLPLGTGGTEAFF. The CDR3 region has the DNA TGCGCCAGCAGCCTCCCTCTCGGGACAGGGGGTACTGAAGCTTTCTTT.

The V gene is TRBV7-9, the J gene TRBJ1-4; 8 nucleotides align to TRBD1. The CDR3 is made up of 14 amino acids. The germline V gene encodes CDR1 SEHNR and CDR2 FQNEAQ (reference sequence). Losses at the gene ends were 5 bases for V and 5 bases for J; bases not matched to a gene: 4. The DNA of the CDR3 is TGTGCCAGCAGCCGCGACAGGGGCAATGAAAAACTGTTTTTT. Translated, it gives CASSRDRGNEKLFF.

The CDR3, as DNA: TGTGCCAGCAGTAACGGGGGGGCCGAAGATACGCAGTATTTT. Translated: CASSNGGAEDTQYF. J is TRBJ2-3 and V is TRBV28, with TRBD2 identical over 8 bases. Germline trimming cut 5 bases from V and 5 bases from J; bases unmatched to any gene: 6. Germline CDR1 is MDHEN and CDR2 is SYDVKM. This CDR3 is built from 14 residues. Using reference TRBV28 and TRBJ2-3 for the parts outside the CDR3, the full variable domain is DVKVTQSSRYLVKRTGEKVFLECVQDMDHENMFWYRQDPGLGLRLIYFSYDVKMKEKGDIPEGYSVSREKKERFSLILESASTNQTSMYLCASSNGGAEDTQYFGPGTRLTVL.

The CDR3 region is CSVEGRKNIQYF. CDR3 nucleotide sequence: TGCAGCGTTGAGGGGCGGAAAAACATTCAGTACTTC. The J gene is TRBJ2-4, the V gene TRBV29-1, with D perhaps TRBD1 (5 bases). Trimming took 3 bases from V and 4 from J, leaving 7 bases between them. Per germline, CDR1 SQVTM and CDR2 ANQGSEA. The CDR3 is made up of 12 amino acids.

The V gene is TRBV6-5, the J gene TRBJ2-7; D remains unclear. The CDR3 has 12 residues. The V and J ends lost 0 bases and 6 bases respectively, with 6 bases between them. From germline, CDR1 is MNHEY and CDR2 SVGAGI. CDR3 loop: CASSYSRGEQYF. The CDR3 bases are TGTGCCAGCAGTTACTCACGCGGCGAGCAGTACTTC.

The chain carries TRBV4-1 and TRBJ2-7; 8 bases match TRBD2. From germline, CDR1 is MGHRA and CDR2 YSYEKL. CDR3 length: 17 residues. Trimming at V came to 3 bases and at J to 3 bases, leaving 13 bases not matched to a gene. This CDR3 reads CASSQGLLAERLYEQYF. The CDR3 DNA follows: TGCGCCAGCAGCCAGGGCTTACTAGCGGAAAGGCTCTACGAGCAGTACTTC.

This chain uses TRBV9 with TRBJ2-6, with 9 bases matching TRBD2. This CDR3 is built from 18 residues. Trimming removed 4 bases from V and 1 base from J; junction bases left unmatched: 9. Germline V gene lookup returns CDR1 SGDLS and CDR2 YYNGEE. CDR3 nucleotides: TGTGCCAGCAGCCCCCGGCTAGCGGGGTCTTCTGGGGCCAACGTCCTGACTTTC. Amino acids: CASSPRLAGSSGANVLTF.

This clone was counted once. This chain joins TRBV4-3 and TRBJ2-7; TRBD2 aligns across 7 bases. J gave up 3 bases and V 2 bases, and 7 bases lay outside the gene matches. Germline V gene sequence: CDR1 LGHNA, CDR2 YSLEER. The CDR3 loop spans 15 amino acids. The DNA for the CDR3 is TGCGCCAGCAGCCAATGGCCCAGGGAGGGCTACGAGCAGTACTTC. This translates into CASSQWPREGYEQYF.

V usage is TRBV6-5 and J usage is TRBJ1-2, with D uncertain. V was clipped by 0 bases and J by 8 bases, with 13 bases between them. This CDR3 contains 14 residues. Germline-derived CDR1 and CDR2 are MNHEY and SVGAGI. This chain's CDR3 is CASSYSRESMGYTF. The CDR3 nucleotides read TGTGCCAGCAGTTACTCGAGGGAATCTATGGGCTACACCTTC.

This sequence joins TRBV4-1 and TRBJ2-7, with TRBD2 matching over 9 bases. The CDR3 extends over 15 amino acids. Germline V gene data show CDR1 as MGHRA and CDR2 as YSYEKL. With 2 bases clipped from V and 4 bases from J, the junction kept 6 bases outside the gene matches. CDR3 protein: CASSQHPGLAYEQYF. The CDR3 DNA reads as TGCGCCAGCAGCCAACACCCGGGACTAGCTTACGAGCAGTACTTC.

The rearrangement joins TRBV19 to TRBJ1-2; TRBD1 matches at 7 bases. The germline gives CDR1 LNHDA, CDR2 SQIVND (reference sequence). V gave up 5 bases and J gave up 4 bases; unmatched junction bases: 7. The CDR3 runs 14 residues. CDR3 DNA: TGTGCCAGTAGTGAACAGGGGTCTAGCTATGGCTACACCTTC. The encoded protein is CASSEQGSSYGYTF.

CDR3 in DNA: TGCGCCAGCAGCTTGGCTTTTTCTTCGCGACAGGGGAGTTACGAGCAGTACTTC. Its translation is CASSLAFSSRQGSYEQYF. The rearrangement uses TRBV5-1 and TRBJ2-7; 8 bases agree with TRBD1. The ends lost 0 bases at V and 4 bases at J; junction bases unmatched: 15. This CDR3 is built from 18 residues. Germline CDR1 reads SGHRS; CDR2 reads YFSETQ.

This clone appeared a few times. The chain uses TRBV4-1 and TRBJ2-1; 10 bases line up with TRBD2. With 0 bases clipped from V and 9 bases from J, the junction kept 8 bases outside the gene matches. The CDR3 extends over 16 amino acids. CDR1 MGHRA and CDR2 YSYEKL come from the germline V gene. The CDR3 is CASSQDPSGRASEQFF. The DNA of the CDR3 is TGCGCCAGCAGCCAAGATCCCAGCGGGAGGGCCTCTGAGCAGTTCTTC.

This clone appeared once. The chain joins TRBV19 to TRBJ1-5; TRBD1 might be the D (6 bases). Germline V gene lookup returns CDR1 LNHDA and CDR2 SQIVND (reference sequence). This CDR3 spans 18 amino acids. V lost 5 bases, J lost 1 base, and 21 bases lay in between. CDR3 DNA: TGTGCCAGTAGTTCAAGACTAACCGGGACAACGAGCAATCAGCCCCAGCATTTT. Encoded protein: CASSSRLTGTTSNQPQHF.

The chain joins TRBV5-1 to TRBJ2-5; 10 bases are a match to TRBD1. The J call may be in error: the DNA end matches TRBJ2-7 better. Germline CDR1 SGHRS, CDR2 YFSETQ. The CDR3 length is 14 residues. CDR3 coding DNA: TGCGCCAGCAGCTTGATGGGACAGGGGTACGAGCAGTACTTC. Its protein product is CASSLMGQGYEQYF.

This clone appeared a few times. V and J are TRBV4-2 and TRBJ2-1; D possibly corresponds to TRBD2 (6 bases). The germline CDR1 and CDR2 sequences are LGHNA and YNFKEQ. CDR3 length equals 15 residues. The germline V and J ends were trimmed by 4 bases and 3 bases, with 13 bases remaining between them. DNA for the CDR3: TGTGCCAGCAGCCTAGGGACTGGGGACTACAATGAGCAGTTCTTC. This codes for CASSLGTGDYNEQFF.

Remarks on this clone: The sample holds other DNA sequences that translate to the same CDR3. The chain carries TRBV9 and TRBJ2-2; D is unclear. Trimming removed 0 bases at V and 6 bases at J, with 6 bases between. This CDR3 has 13 amino acids. Germline V gives CDR1 SGDLS, CDR2 YYNGEE. CDR3 residues: CASSVVSSGELFF. The CDR3 DNA reads as TGTGCCAGCAGCGTAGTGAGCTCCGGGGAGCTGTTTTTT.

The chain combines TRBV9 with TRBJ2-5; 12 bases line up with TRBD2. J was trimmed by 2 bases and V by 3 bases; bases with no gene match: 5. The CDR3 consists of 16 residues. CDR1 is SGDLS, CDR2 YYNGEE, per germline. For the CDR3, the DNA is TGTGCCAGCAGCGGAGGACTAGCGGGATTACAAGAGACCCAGTACTTC. It encodes CASSGGLAGLQETQYF.

This chain uses TRBV7-2 with TRBJ1-4; 10 nucleotides agree with TRBD1. Germline CDR1 and CDR2: SGHTA and FQGNSA. The CDR3 loop spans 15 amino acids. The junction had 6 bases not matched to a gene; V was cut back by 5 bases and J by 6 bases. The DNA for the CDR3 is TGTGCCAGCAGCCCTCGGACAGGGGGGTATGAAAAACTGTTTTTT. This gives the protein CASSPRTGGYEKLFF.

The chain is built from TRBV2 and TRBJ2-6, with 7 bases identical to TRBD1. Germline CDR1 reads SNHLY; CDR2 reads FYNNEI. CDR3 length: 15 residues. V trimming: 6 bases; J trimming: 2 bases; junction bases outside the gene matches: 4. The CDR3 DNA sequence: TGTGCCAGCAGCCCCGACAGGGCTGGGGCCAACGTCCTGACTTTC. Translation: CASSPDRAGANVLTF.

The rearrangement links TRBV19 to TRBJ2-3; 9 nucleotides match TRBD1. J gave up 4 bases and V 5 bases, and 10 bases lay outside the gene matches. This CDR3 is 16 amino acids long. Germline assignment: CDR1 LNHDA and CDR2 SQIVND (reference sequence). Written as DNA, the CDR3 is TGTGCCAGTAGTCCGCGGGACAGGGTGGGCGCAGATACGCAGTATTTT. Its translation: CASSPRDRVGADTQYF. The full variable domain, in which reference TRBV19 and TRBJ2-3 provide the parts outside the CDR3, is DGGITQSPKYLFRKEGQNVTLSCEQNLNHDAMYWYRQDPGQGLRLIYYSQIVNDFQKGDIAEGYSVSREKKESFPLTVTSAQKNPTAFYLCASSPRDRVGADTQYFGPGTRLTVL.

The chain carries TRBV29-1 and TRBJ1-4, with 9 bases lining up with TRBD1. Germline V CDR1 and CDR2: SQVTM, ANQGSEA. Unmatched junction bases numbered 6, after V lost 5 bases and J lost 5 bases. The CDR3 covers 14 residues. The CDR3 DNA follows: TGCAGCGTTTTCGCCGGGACAGGGAATGAAAAACTGTTTTTT. It specifies CSVFAGTGNEKLFF.

The chain has TRBV25-1 and TRBJ1-2; the match to TRBD1 covers 8 bases. The CDR3 contains 14 residues. Per the germline V gene, CDR1 is MGHDK and CDR2 is SYGVNS. Losses at the gene ends were 4 bases for V and 7 bases for J; bases not matched to a gene: 8. The CDR3 region is CASSVGRGLGGYTF. The CDR3 DNA reads as TGTGCCAGCAGTGTTGGCAGGGGGCTTGGTGGCTACACCTTC.

V usage is TRBV9 and J usage is TRBJ2-2; TRBD1 aligns across 8 bases. The V and J ends lost 4 bases and 9 bases, in that order; junction bases with no gene match: 11. This CDR3 is 15 amino acids long. Germline CDR1 SGDLS, CDR2 YYNGEE. The CDR3 is CASSHGAGGDWELFF. The CDR3 DNA sequence: TGTGCCAGCAGCCATGGGGCAGGGGGCGATTGGGAGCTGTTTTTT. The full variable domain, completed using reference TRBV9 and TRBJ2-2, is DSGVTQTPKHLITATGQRVTLRCSPRSGDLSVYWYQQSLDQGLQFLIQYYNGEERAKGNILERFSAQQFPDLHSELNLSSLELGDSALYFCASSHGAGGDWELFFGEGSRLTVL.

The chain employs TRBV4-3 and TRBJ2-5; 7 nucleotides match TRBD2. V was clipped by 0 bases and J by 0 bases; unmatched bases: 10. Germline lookup yields CDR1 LGHNA and CDR2 YSLEER. CDR3 length: 18 amino acids. This chain's CDR3 is CASSQEWLAEPYQETQYF. The CDR3, as DNA: TGCGCCAGCAGCCAAGAATGGCTAGCGGAGCCGTACCAAGAGACCCAGTACTTC.

The chain combines TRBV6-1 with TRBJ2-7; the D gene is possibly TRBD1 (6 bases). V was cut by 4 bases and J by 4 bases, with 17 bases left in between. Germline CDR1 and CDR2: MNHNS and SASEGT. The CDR3 has 15 amino acids. The CDR3 spells CASSARDMVSYEQYF. CDR3 coding DNA: TGTGCCAGCAGTGCCCGGGACATGGTCTCTTACGAGCAGTACTTC.

The rearrangement uses TRBV19 and TRBJ1-3; D call uncertain. Per the germline V gene, CDR1 is LNHDA and CDR2 is SQIVND (reference sequence). CDR3 size: 16 residues. V lost 2 bases to trimming and J lost 0 bases, with 11 bases between them. CDR3 residues: CASSIWVGASGNTIYF. The DNA of the CDR3 is TGTGCCAGTAGTATATGGGTAGGAGCCTCTGGAAACACCATATATTTT.